The clone carrying this T cell receptor beta chain showed up just a few times. The data derive from a study of immune cell composition in non-small cell lung cancer. Normal lung was sampled as far from the tumour as possible, at least 3 cm. The table came from immunoSEQ multiplex PCR; TCRdb's copy has only in-frame clones and leaves some out. Among thousands of clones listed, 67% were seen once. V shed 1 base and J 14 bases; nucleotides not matched to a gene: 3. The CDR3 totals 12 residues. Germline values: CDR1 SGHRS, CDR2 YFSETQ. The genes are TRBV5-1 and TRBJ1-6, with 7 nucleotides matching TRBD1. The TCR sequence derives from a human donor with non-small cell lung cancer. The sequencing input was non-adjacent lung tissue. This CDR3 is CASSLQGVTLHF. The DNA of the CDR3 is TGCGCCAGCAGCTTGCAGGGGGTAACCCTCCACTTT. The entire variable domain, with the rest obtained from reference TRBV5-1 and TRBJ1-6, is as follows: KAGVTQTPRYLIKTRGQQVTLSCSPISGHRSVSWYQQTPGQGLQFLFEYFSETQRNKGNFPGRFSGRQFSNSRSEMNVSTLELGDSALYLCASSLQGVTLHFGNGTRLTVT.